The 7 T cell receptor beta chains reported below all come from one sample, sequenced in a study of vaccination effects on CD4 cells after COVID-19. Investigators separated out CD4+ T cells once approximately 9 days of culture had passed. No antigen has been assigned to these receptors. TCRdb keeps only in-frame clones here, not all; method: immunoSEQ multiplex PCR. The top ten hold roughly 12% of the sample, which has more than 45,000 clones, 75% to 80% seen once. The sequencing used CD4+ T cells from PBMCs cultured without peptide, collected before COVID-19 vaccination. The origin of the receptors is a human donor who had a prior SARS-CoV-2 infection.

This chain connects TRBV2 to TRBJ2-7; the D gene is possibly TRBD1 (5 bases). Trimming removed 2 bases at V and 2 bases at J, with 10 bases between. Germline CDR1 is SNHLY and CDR2 is FYNNEI. The CDR3 runs to 14 residues. This chain's CDR3 is CASSEQGKAYEQYF. As DNA, the CDR3 is TGTGCCAGCAGTGAACAGGGCAAGGCCTACGAGCAGTACTTC.

The chain links TRBV4-3 to TRBJ1-2; D is unresolved. The germline V gene has CDR1 LGHNA and CDR2 YSLEER. The CDR3 length is 16 residues. The V gene lost 0 bases and the J gene lost 0 bases, with 11 bases spanning the gap. The CDR3 sequence: CASSQDWTLTNYGYTF. In nucleotides, the CDR3 is TGCGCCAGCAGCCAAGATTGGACCCTTACTAACTATGGCTACACCTTC.

This rearrangement joins TRBV10-3 to TRBJ2-2; either TRBD1 or TRBD2 may supply D (5 bases each). The CDR3 consists of 15 residues. Per germline, CDR1 ENHRY and CDR2 SYGVKD. Trimming pared 4 bases from V and 1 base from J, leaving 10 bases between. The CDR3: CAISGGPQNTGELFF. The CDR3 nucleotides read TGTGCCATCAGTGGGGGACCACAGAACACCGGGGAGCTGTTTTTT.

V usage is TRBV15 and J usage is TRBJ1-2; tentatively, D is TRBD1 (5 bases). Trimming pared 1 base from V and 1 base from J, leaving 19 bases between. The CDR3 is made up of 18 amino acids. Germline V CDR1 and CDR2: LNHNV, YYDKDF (reference sequence). CDR3 in DNA: TGTGCCACCAGCAGAGTTGGTACAGGACGTCCCCTTAACTATGGCTACACCTTC. Translation gives CATSRVGTGRPLNYGYTF.

This chain joins TRBV5-4 and TRBJ1-1; TRBD1 matches 7 bases. Germline V CDR1 and CDR2: SGHNT, YYREEE (reference sequence). CDR3 length: 14 residues. Losses at the gene ends were 1 base for V and 5 bases for J; bases not matched to a gene: 5. The CDR3 reads CASSLPGGDTEAFF. CDR3 nucleotide sequence: TGTGCCAGCAGCTTGCCAGGGGGTGATACTGAAGCTTTCTTT.

The chain combines TRBV19 with TRBJ2-2; 9 nucleotides match TRBD1. The ends lost 5 bases at V and 6 bases at J; junction bases unmatched: 10. The length of the CDR3 is 16 residues. Germline values: CDR1 LNHDA, CDR2 SQIVND (reference sequence). CDR3 amino acids: CASSPRTGAGAGELFF. CDR3 coding DNA: TGTGCCAGTAGTCCCCGGACAGGGGCTGGTGCCGGGGAGCTGTTTTTT.

The gene calls are TRBV5-5 and TRBJ1-1; D not resolved. The CDR3 is 13 amino acids. Germline CDR1 reads SGHKS; CDR2 reads YYEKEE (reference sequence). The germline V and J ends were trimmed by 6 bases and 11 bases, with 20 bases remaining between them. The DNA for the CDR3 is TGTGCCAGCATCCTATGCTGGGTAGTGACGGCTTTCTTT. Its protein is CASILCWVVTAFF.